This T cell receptor (beta chain) was recorded in a study of blood T cell repertoires in COVID-19. About the research overall: Sources were T cells, B-cell-depleted T cells, or PBMCs; the material itself was cDNA or gDNA.

Participants spanned ages 18 to 89 years and resided in about 24 US areas. Grouping used clinical history reported by participants in a survey and questionnaire. Donors in Cohort 3 who had recovered were those with two negative PCRs, healthcare professional clearance, or resolution of their symptoms. Libraries were prepared by immunoSEQ multiplex PCR; TCRdb keeps only in-frame clonotypes and omits some of them. The sample consists of over 110,000 clones, over 70% of them appearing once. Trimming removed 0 bases from V and 4 bases from J; junction bases left unmatched: 6. CDR1 is SGHVS and CDR2 is FNYEAQ in the germline V gene. The CDR3 is 16 amino acids.

This chain connects TRBV7-6 to TRBJ1-5; 7 bases fit TRBD1. This sequence was found in a man aged 60-69 years who had recovered from COVID-19. Sample: PBMCs or T cells enriched from blood (not recorded which). The CDR3 region is CASSLAPPGGNQPQHF. The CDR3 nucleotides are TGTGCCAGCAGCTTAGCGCCTCCAGGGGGAAATCAGCCCCAGCATTTT.